The clone carrying this T cell receptor beta chain turned up a few times. Its antigen is not known. Amplification of TCR beta CDR3 regions was performed using RNA transcripts as template. The HTBI primer set served for first-round RT-PCR of the TCR CDR3. Via MiXCR, TCRdb re-called the multiplex PCR reads, giving one row per CDR3 protein. Here the sample spans some 770,000 distinct CDR3 sequences, roughly 15% being singletons. Graves' hyperthyroidism is called stable when ophthalmopathy does not progress within 18 months. The sample comes from a study of T cells in Graves' hyperthyroidism and ophthalmopathy. Overall study context: Peripheral blood samples were taken at initial diagnosis, prior to any treatment. General study findings and limits: Among clonotypes expanded in thyroid above 0.001, most were also found in blood.

Unmatched junction bases numbered 17, after V lost 5 bases and J lost 4 bases. Germline V lookup: CDR1 SGDLS, CDR2 YYNGEE. The CDR3 consists of 18 residues. Sequencing was performed on blood. The receptor comes from a man aged 18 to 30 with Graves' hyperthyroidism. The V gene is TRBV9, the J gene TRBJ2-2; TRBD2 agrees at 7 bases. CDR3 bases: TGTGCCAGCAGTGACTCGGCCGCTGGGGGGGACCTCACCGGGGAGCTGTTTTTT. This codes for CASSDSAAGGDLTGELFF.